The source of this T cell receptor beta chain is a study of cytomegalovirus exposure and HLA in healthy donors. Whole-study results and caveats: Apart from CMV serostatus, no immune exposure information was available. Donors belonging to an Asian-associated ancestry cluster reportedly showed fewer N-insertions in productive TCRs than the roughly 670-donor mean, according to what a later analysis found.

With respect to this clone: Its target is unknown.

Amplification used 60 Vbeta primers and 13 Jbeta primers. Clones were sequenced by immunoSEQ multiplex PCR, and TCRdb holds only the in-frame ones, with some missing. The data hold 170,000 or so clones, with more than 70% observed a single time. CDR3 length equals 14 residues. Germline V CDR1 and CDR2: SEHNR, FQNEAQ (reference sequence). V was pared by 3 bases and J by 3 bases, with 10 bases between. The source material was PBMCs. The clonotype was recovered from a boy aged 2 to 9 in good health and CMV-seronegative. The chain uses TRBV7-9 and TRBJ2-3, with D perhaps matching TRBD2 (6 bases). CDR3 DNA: TGTGCCAGCAGCTTTCTAGCGAAGACAGATACGCAGTATTTT. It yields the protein CASSFLAKTDTQYF.